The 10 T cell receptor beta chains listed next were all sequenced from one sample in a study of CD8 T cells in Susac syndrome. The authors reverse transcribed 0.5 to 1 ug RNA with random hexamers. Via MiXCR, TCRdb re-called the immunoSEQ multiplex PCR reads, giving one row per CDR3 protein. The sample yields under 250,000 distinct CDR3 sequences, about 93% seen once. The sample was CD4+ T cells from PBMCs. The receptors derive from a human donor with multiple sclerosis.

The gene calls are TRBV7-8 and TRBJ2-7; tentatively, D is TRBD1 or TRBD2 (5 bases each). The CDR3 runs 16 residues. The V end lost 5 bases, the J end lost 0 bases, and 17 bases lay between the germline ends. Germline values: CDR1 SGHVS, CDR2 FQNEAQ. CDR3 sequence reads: CASSPQWDGSSYEQYF. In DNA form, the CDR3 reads TGTGCCAGCAGCCCCCAGTGGGACGGATCCTCCTACGAGCAGTACTTC.

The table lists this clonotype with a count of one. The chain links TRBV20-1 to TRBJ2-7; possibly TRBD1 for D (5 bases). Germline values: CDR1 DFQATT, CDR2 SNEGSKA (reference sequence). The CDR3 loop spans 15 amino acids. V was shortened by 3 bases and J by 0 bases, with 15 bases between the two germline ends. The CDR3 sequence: CSARDTTISSYEQYF. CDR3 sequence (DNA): TGCAGTGCTAGGGACACGACCATCTCCTCCTACGAGCAGTACTTC.

CDR3: CASSQGAGGQSKNIQYF. CDR3 coding DNA: TGTGCCAGCAGCCAAGGTGCGGGGGGGCAATCCAAAAACATTCAGTACTTC. The chain has TRBV4-2 and TRBJ2-4; 9 bases match TRBD2. CDR1 and CDR2 from the germline V gene are LGHNA and YNFKEQ. CDR3 length equals 17 residues. Unmatched junction bases numbered 6, after V lost 1 base and J lost 2 bases.

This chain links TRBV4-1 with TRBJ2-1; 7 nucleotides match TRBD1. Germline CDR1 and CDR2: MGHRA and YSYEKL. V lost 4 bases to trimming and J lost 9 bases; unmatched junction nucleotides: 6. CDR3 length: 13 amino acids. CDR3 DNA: TGCGCCAGCAGCCGCTTGACAGGGACTGAGCAGTTCTTC. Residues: CASSRLTGTEQFF.

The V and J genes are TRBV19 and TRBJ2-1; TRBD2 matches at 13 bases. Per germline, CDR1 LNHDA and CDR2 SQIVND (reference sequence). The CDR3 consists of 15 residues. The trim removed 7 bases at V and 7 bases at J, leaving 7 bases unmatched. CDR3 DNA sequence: TGTGCCAGTACCCCACCGACTAGCGGGGGGAATGAGCAGTTCTTC. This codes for CASTPPTSGGNEQFF.

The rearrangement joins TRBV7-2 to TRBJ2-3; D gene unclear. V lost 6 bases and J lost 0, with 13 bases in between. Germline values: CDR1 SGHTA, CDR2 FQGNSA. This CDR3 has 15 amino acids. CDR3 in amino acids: CASSQIPGSTDTQYF. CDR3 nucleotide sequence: TGTGCCAGCAGTCAGATTCCTGGAAGCACAGATACGCAGTATTTT.

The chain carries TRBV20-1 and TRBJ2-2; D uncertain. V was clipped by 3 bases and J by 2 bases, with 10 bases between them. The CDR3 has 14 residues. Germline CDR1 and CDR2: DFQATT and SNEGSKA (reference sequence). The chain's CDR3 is CSASLRPNTGELFF. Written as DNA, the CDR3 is TGCAGTGCTAGTTTGCGACCAAACACCGGGGAGCTGTTTTTT.

The CDR3 spells CSARDFSHPDTQYF. The CDR3 region has the DNA TGCAGTGCTAGAGATTTCTCCCACCCAGATACGCAGTATTTT. The chain employs TRBV20-1 and TRBJ2-3; D gene ambiguous. This CDR3 is built from 14 residues. The germline gives CDR1 DFQATT, CDR2 SNEGSKA (reference sequence). Between the trimmed V and J ends, which lost 0 bases and 4 bases, there was a span of 11 bases.

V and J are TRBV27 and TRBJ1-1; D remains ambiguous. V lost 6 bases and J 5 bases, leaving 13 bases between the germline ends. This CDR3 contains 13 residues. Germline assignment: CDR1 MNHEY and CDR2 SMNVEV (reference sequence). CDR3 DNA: TGTGCCAGCAGAGAAAGCACGTGGACTGAAGCTTTCTTT. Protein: CASRESTWTEAFF.

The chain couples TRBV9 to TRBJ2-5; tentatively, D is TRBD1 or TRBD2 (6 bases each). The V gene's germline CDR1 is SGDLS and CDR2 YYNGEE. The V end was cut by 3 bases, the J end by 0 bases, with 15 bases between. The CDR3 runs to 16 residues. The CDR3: CASSGGAASYQETQYF. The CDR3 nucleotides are TGTGCCAGCAGCGGGGGGGCCGCTTCGTACCAAGAGACCCAGTACTTC.